This entry is about one T cell receptor (beta chain). The antigen is undetermined. This entry comes from a study of cytomegalovirus exposure and HLA in healthy donors. In the study overall: A prior analysis found roughly 110 million unique TCR beta sequences from approximately 190 million T cells.

Study-wide points: In an earlier analysis, about 87% or about 30%: the productive usage of most TCR beta V segments. The classifier was said to identify cytomegalovirus status with high specificity and sensitivity. A reported reduction in N-insertions relative to the roughly 700-donor mean was seen in an Asian-associated ancestry cluster in a later analysis.

With 60 Vbeta and 13 Jbeta primers, the PCR was carried out. Data came from immunoSEQ multiplex PCR; TCRdb stores just in-frame clones and leaves some out. There are 200,000 to 300,000 clones in the sample; more than 75% occur only once, and 0.24% lies in the top ten. Sequenced material: PBMCs. The TCR comes from a girl under 10 years old in good health and CMV-seronegative.

This CDR3 reads CASSYSRREGRNEQFF. The CDR3 DNA follows: TGTGCCAGCAGTTACTCGAGACGGGAGGGCCGCAATGAGCAGTTCTTC. V and J are TRBV6-6 and TRBJ2-1, with TRBD2 identical over 8 bases. The ends lost 0 bases at V and 6 bases at J; junction bases unmatched: 7. CDR1 and CDR2 from the germline V gene are MNHNY and SVGAGI (reference sequence). This CDR3 comprises 16 residues.